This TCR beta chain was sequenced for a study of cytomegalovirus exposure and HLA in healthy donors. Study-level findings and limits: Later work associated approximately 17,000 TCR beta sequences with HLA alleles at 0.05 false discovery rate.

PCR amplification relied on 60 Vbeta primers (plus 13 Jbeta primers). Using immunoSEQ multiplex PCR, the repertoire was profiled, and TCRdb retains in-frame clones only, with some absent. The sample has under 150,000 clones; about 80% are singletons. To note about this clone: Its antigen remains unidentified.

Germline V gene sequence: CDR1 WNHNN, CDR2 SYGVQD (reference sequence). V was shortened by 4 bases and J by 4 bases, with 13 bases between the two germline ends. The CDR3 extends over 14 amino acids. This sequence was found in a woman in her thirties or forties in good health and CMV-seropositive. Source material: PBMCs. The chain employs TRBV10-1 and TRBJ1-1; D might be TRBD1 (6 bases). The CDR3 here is CASSVDRWSTEAFF. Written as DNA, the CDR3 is TGCGCCAGCAGTGTGGACAGATGGAGCACTGAAGCTTTCTTT.